The TCR beta chain under discussion was sequenced for a study of T cell repertoires in cytomegalovirus infection. In the study overall: A matching HLA type, together with CMV infection, was signaled by public TCR beta signatures.

As for this clonotype: Its target is unknown.

Findings and caveats of the study: The ex vivo response was dominated by HLA-C-restricted CMV-specific TCR beta clonotypes. Of the TCR beta families, the public ones yielded a cumulative frequency that identified carriers of CMV plus the relevant HLA.

TCRdb passed the reads through MiXCR, listing each CDR3 protein once. The table records hundreds of thousands of distinct CDR3 sequences, less than 40% of them present only once. With 2 bases removed from V and 4 bases from J, the gap between germline ends came to 12 bases. The CDR3 has 14 amino acids. The germline gives CDR1 MNHNY, CDR2 SVGAGI (reference sequence). The J gene is TRBJ2-7, the V gene TRBV6-6; either TRBD1 or TRBD2 may fit D (5 bases each). The sample comprised PBMCs. This receptor was taken from a human donor in good health (CMV status not recorded). Some clones in this sample may be carry-over from other donors' samples. DNA for the CDR3: TGTGCCAGCAGTTACCCCGGGACGGTATACGAGCAGTACTTC. Its protein is CASSYPGTVYEQYF.